The entry that follows covers one T cell receptor beta chain sequence. This specimen includes other DNA sequences encoding the same CDR3. The data were produced by immunoSEQ multiplex PCR, yet TCRdb's version contains in-frame clones alone and is incomplete. The table includes around 50,000 clones, over 85% detected once. The data were obtained in a study of Tregs in tolerant kidney transplant recipients. Germline trimming cut 8 bases from V and 4 bases from J; bases unmatched to any gene: 7. From germline, CDR1 is MGHDK and CDR2 SYGVNS. This CDR3 region has 15 residues. Mixed chimerism was transient after nonmyeloablative marrow transplants from related graft donors. Unstimulated regulatory T cells (CD4+CD25+CD127-), CD4+CD25- non-regulatory cells, CD4 and CD8 cells were FACS-sorted from thawed PBMCs.

Source: CD8+ T cells from blood (PBMCs), taken 12 months after the transplant. The rearrangement joins TRBV25-1 to TRBJ1-6; TRBD1 agrees at 8 bases. This TCR was sampled from a human patient who received a combined kidney and bone marrow transplant. Some T cells may trace back to the graft donor. This CDR3 reads CASAPGGGYNSPLHF. The CDR3 DNA reads TGTGCCAGCGCTCCAGGGGGCGGTTATAATTCACCCCTCCACTTT.